This TCR beta chain came from a study of blood T cell repertoires in COVID-19. Looking at the study overall: Acute and convalescent COVID-19 specimens originated in the United States, Italy and Spain. T cells, B-cell-depleted T cells, or PBMCs provided the cDNA or gDNA that served as material.

The V gene end was trimmed by 5 bases and the J gene end by 6 bases; junction bases not matched to a gene: 3. Germline values: CDR1 SEHNR, CDR2 FQNEAQ (reference sequence). This CDR3 comprises 13 residues. Per the original methods: Using reference gene primer amplification, nucleated cell counts were estimated. Assay used: immunoSEQ multiplex PCR; TCRdb lists only in-frame clones, some missing. The V and J calls and clone size come from that table; D and trimming were worked out from the DNA. The sample comprises 150,000 to 200,000 clones, about four fifths of which are singletons, and 5% to 8.5% rests with the top ten.

The J gene is TRBJ1-2, the V gene TRBV7-9; 10 bases map to TRBD1. The sample was peripheral blood. This sequence was found in a man aged 70 or older with active or convalescent COVID-19. The CDR3 loop reads CASSRTGGDGYTF. CDR3 nucleotide sequence: TGTGCCAGCAGCCGGACAGGGGGGGATGGCTACACCTTC.